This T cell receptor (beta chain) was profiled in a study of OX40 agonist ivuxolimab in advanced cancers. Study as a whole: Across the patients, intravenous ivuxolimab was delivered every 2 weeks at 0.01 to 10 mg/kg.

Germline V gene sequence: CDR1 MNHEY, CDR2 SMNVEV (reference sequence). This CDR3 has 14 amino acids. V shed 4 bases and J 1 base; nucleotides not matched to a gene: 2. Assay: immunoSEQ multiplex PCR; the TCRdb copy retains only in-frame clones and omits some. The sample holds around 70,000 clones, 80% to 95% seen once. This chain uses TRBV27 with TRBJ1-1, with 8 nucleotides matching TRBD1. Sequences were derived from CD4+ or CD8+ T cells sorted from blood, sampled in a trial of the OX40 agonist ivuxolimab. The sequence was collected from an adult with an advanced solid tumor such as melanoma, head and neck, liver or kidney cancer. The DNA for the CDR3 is TGTGCCAGCAGTTCAGGGGGCCCGAACACTGAAGCTTTCTTT. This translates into CASSSGGPNTEAFF.